This TCR beta chain was retrieved from a study of tumor-infiltrating T cells and Merkel cell polyomavirus. Turning to the study itself: The T cells studied were KLL-specific CD8+ cells against Merkel polyomavirus. Therapies varied by patient, including chemotherapy, radiation and immunotherapies. Broader study findings: MCC-specific survival improved with 1.9-18% versus about 0-0.15% intratumoral KLL-specific T cells.

Immunohistochemistry showed robust Merkel cell polyomavirus Large T antigen staining in every patient's tumor. Patients had KLL-tetramer+ cells above 0.04% of CD8+ T cells. With V trimmed by 4 bases and J by 5 bases, 2 bases remained unmatched. Germline CDR1 reads SEHNR; CDR2 reads FQNEAQ (reference sequence). This CDR3 region has 14 residues. About this clone itself: Its target is not known.

The table came from immunoSEQ multiplex PCR; TCRdb's copy has only in-frame clones and leaves some out. The sample includes 20,000 to 30,000 clones, nearly 90% of them seen just once. The sample taken for sequencing was lymph node tissue. The receptor's source is a man aged 45-60 years with Merkel cell carcinoma. V usage is TRBV7-9 and J usage is TRBJ1-4, with 9 bases lining up with TRBD1. The CDR3 DNA reads TGTGCCAGCAGCTCGGGACAGGGAAATGAAAAACTGTTTTTT. Its protein is CASSSGQGNEKLFF.